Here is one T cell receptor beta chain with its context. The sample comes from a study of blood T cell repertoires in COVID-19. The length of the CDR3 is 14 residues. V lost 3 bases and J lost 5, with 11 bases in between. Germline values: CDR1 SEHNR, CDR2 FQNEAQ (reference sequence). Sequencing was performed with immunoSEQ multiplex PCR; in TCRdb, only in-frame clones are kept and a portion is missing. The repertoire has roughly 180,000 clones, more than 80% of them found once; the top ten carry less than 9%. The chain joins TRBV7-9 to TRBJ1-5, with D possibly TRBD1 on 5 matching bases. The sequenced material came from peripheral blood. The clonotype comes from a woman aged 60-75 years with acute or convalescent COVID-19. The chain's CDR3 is CASSFLGGDQPQHF. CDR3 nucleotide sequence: TGTGCCAGCAGCTTTCTGGGGGGAGATCAGCCCCAGCATTTT.